This T cell receptor (beta chain) is from a study of radiation and T cells in renal cell carcinoma. Study-wide context: Nephrectomy followed 15 Gy stereotactic body radiation by 4 weeks. General study findings and limits: In blood, top tumor clones expanded by 2 weeks, shrinking by 4.

This CDR3 spans 18 amino acids. Germline V CDR1 and CDR2: SGHRS, YFSETQ. The ends lost 4 bases at V and 1 base at J; junction bases unmatched: 12. The time point denotes: baseline pretreatment blood. The treatment is: 15 Gy SBRT to primary tumor, nephrectomy 4 weeks later. About this clone: Its antigen is unknown.

TCRdb's copy holds only in-frame clones and misses some; the assay was immunoSEQ multiplex PCR. The table records 120,000 to 150,000 clones, 88% of them present only once. The rearrangement joins TRBV5-1 to TRBJ1-3, with 9 bases lining up with TRBD1. The material sequenced was blood, taken from a patient whose treatment included radiotherapy and nephrectomy. The TCR originated in a woman in her 70s with renal cell carcinoma. The CDR3: CASSDVGTGPPSGNTIYF. The CDR3 region has the DNA TGCGCCAGCAGCGACGTCGGGACAGGGCCCCCGTCTGGAAACACCATATATTTT. Combining the CDR3 with reference TRBV5-1 and TRBJ1-3 gives the whole variable domain KAGVTQTPRYLIKTRGQQVTLSCSPISGHRSVSWYQQTPGQGLQFLFEYFSETQRNKGNFPGRFSGRQFSNSRSEMNVSTLELGDSALYLCASSDVGTGPPSGNTIYFGEGSWLTVV.